This entry concerns a single T cell receptor (beta chain). V lost 0 bases and J lost 1, with 9 bases in between. Per the germline V gene, CDR1 is KGHSH and CDR2 is LQKENI. The CDR3 extends over 15 amino acids. This table comes from immunoSEQ multiplex PCR, and its TCRdb copy is limited to in-frame clones, with some not included. This repertoire shows fewer than 60,000 clones, 90% to 95% found once; its top ten account for roughly 2.3%. This sample was included in a study of control samples from healthy donors and cancer patients. This TCR was sampled from a man aged 25 to 40 in good health. The sample taken for sequencing was blood. V is TRBV18 and J is TRBJ1-1; unclear D gene. The CDR3 protein is CASSPPTRANTEAFF. DNA of the CDR3: TGTGCCAGCTCACCACCTACACGGGCGAACACTGAAGCTTTCTTT. Full variable domain (outside the CDR3, taken from reference TRBV18 and TRBJ1-1): NAGVMQNPRHLVRRRGQEARLRCSPMKGHSHVYWYRQLPEEGLKFMVYLQKENIIDESGMPKERFSAEFPKEGPSILRIQQVVRGDSAAYFCASSPPTRANTEAFFGQGTRLTVV.